The 5 T cell receptor beta chains below all came from one sample that was sequenced in a study of blood T cell repertoires in COVID-19. Profiling relied on immunoSEQ multiplex PCR, and the TCRdb table lists in-frame clones only, not all of them. The sample contains 160,000 or so clones, 80% of which appear only once. What was sequenced was PBMCs or T cells enriched from blood (not recorded which). These receptors were obtained from an older woman who had recovered from COVID-19.

The chain uses TRBV29-1 and TRBJ1-4, with a possible D match to TRBD1 (5 bases). Germline loops: CDR1 SQVTM, CDR2 ANQGSEA. Trimming pared 4 bases from V and 7 bases from J, leaving 19 bases between. CDR3 size: 15 residues. The CDR3: CSVGSREGTGEKLFF. The DNA for the CDR3 is TGCAGCGTTGGATCGCGGGAGGGGACGGGTGAAAAACTGTTTTTT.

This clone was recorded a few times. The gene calls are TRBV27 and TRBJ2-7; 8 bases agree with TRBD1. V trimming: 8 bases; J trimming: 2 bases; junction bases outside the gene matches: 8. Germline V gene lookup returns CDR1 MNHEY and CDR2 SMNVEV (reference sequence). The CDR3 totals 14 residues. The DNA of the CDR3 is TGTGCCAGCCCCGGACAGGGAGGAACCTACGAGCAGTACTTC. It specifies CASPGQGGTYEQYF.

CDR3 loop: CASSERGPHYEQYF. The CDR3 nucleotides read TGTGCCAGCAGTGAAAGGGGGCCCCACTACGAGCAGTACTTC. The chain is built from TRBV6-1 and TRBJ2-7; TRBD1 matches at 7 bases. The CDR3 extends over 14 amino acids. V gave up 2 bases and J gave up 3 bases; unmatched junction bases: 4. Germline V gene data show CDR1 as MNHNS and CDR2 as SASEGT.

The chain is built from TRBV6-1 and TRBJ1-2; D is perhaps TRBD1 (6 bases). Germline values: CDR1 MNHNS, CDR2 SASEGT. Between the trimmed V and J ends, which lost 0 bases and 8 bases, there was a span of 13 bases. This CDR3 has 14 residues. The DNA for the CDR3 is TGTGCCAGCAGTGAAGCCCAGGGGCCAGGGGGCTACACCTTC. Protein sequence: CASSEAQGPGGYTF.

The V gene is TRBV7-2, the J gene TRBJ2-5; the D gene is possibly TRBD1 (5 bases). The CDR3 loop spans 14 amino acids. V was pared by 1 base and J by 4 bases, with 10 bases between. Germline V gene sequence: CDR1 SGHTA, CDR2 FQGNSA. CDR3 sequence reads: CASSLGVGAETQYF. The CDR3 DNA reads TGTGCCAGCAGCTTAGGTGTAGGGGCAGAGACCCAGTACTTC.